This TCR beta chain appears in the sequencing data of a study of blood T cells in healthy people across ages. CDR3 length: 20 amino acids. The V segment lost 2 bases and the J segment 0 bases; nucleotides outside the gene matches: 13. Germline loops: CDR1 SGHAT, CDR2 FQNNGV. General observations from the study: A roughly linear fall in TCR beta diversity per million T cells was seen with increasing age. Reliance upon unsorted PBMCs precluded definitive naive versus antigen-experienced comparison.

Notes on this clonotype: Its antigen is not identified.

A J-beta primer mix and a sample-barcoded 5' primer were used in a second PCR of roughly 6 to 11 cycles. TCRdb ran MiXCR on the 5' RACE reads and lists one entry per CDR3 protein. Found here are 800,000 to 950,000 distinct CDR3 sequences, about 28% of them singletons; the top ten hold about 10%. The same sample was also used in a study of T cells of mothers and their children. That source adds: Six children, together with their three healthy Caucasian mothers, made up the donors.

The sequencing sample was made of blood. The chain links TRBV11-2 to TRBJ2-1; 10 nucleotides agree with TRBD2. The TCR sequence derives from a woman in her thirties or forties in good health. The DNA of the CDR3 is TGTGCCAGCAGCTTACTAAGGCTAGCGGGGGCGAGGAGCTCCTACAATGAGCAGTTCTTC. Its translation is CASSLLRLAGARSSYNEQFF.